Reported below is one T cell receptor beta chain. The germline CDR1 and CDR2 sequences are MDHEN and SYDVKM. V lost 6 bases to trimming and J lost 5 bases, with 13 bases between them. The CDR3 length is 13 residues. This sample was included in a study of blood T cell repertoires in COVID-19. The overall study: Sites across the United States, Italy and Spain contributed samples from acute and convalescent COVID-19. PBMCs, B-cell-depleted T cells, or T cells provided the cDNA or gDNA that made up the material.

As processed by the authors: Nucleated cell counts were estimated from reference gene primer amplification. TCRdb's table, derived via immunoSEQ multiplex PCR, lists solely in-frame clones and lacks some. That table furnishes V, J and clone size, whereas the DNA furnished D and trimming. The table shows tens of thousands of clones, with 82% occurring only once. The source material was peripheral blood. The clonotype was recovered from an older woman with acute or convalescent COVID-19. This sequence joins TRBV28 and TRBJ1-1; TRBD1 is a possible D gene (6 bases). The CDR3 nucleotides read TGTGCCAGCAGGGACAGAGGGGGTACTGAAGCTTTCTTT. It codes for CASRDRGGTEAFF.